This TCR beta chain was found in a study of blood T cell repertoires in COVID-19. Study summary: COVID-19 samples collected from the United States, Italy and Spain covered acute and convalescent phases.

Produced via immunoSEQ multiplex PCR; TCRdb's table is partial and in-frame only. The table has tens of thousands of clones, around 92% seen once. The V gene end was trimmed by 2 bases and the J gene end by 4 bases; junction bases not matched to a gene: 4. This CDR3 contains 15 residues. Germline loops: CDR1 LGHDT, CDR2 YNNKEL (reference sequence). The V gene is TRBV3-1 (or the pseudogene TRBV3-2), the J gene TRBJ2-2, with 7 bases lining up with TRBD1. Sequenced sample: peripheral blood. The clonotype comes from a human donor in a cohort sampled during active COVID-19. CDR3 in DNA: TGTGCCAGCAGCCAACAACAGGGGTTCACCGGGGAGCTGTTTTTT. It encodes CASSQQQGFTGELFF.